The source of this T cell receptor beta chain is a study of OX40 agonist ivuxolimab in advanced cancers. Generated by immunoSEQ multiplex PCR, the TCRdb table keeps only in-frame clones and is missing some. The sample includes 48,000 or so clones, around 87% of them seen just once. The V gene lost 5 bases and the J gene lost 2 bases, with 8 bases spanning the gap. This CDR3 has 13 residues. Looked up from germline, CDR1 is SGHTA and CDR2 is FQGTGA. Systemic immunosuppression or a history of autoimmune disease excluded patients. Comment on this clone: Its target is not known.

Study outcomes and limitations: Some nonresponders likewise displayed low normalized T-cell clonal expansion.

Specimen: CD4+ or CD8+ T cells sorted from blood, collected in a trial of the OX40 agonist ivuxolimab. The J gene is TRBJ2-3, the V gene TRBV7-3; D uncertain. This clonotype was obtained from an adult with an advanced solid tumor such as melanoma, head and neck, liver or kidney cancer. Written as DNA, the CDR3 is TGTGCCAGCAGCAAGGTCCCCACAGATACGCAGTATTTT. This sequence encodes CASSKVPTDTQYF.